This record looks at one T cell receptor beta chain sequence and its context. What it recognizes is unknown. The data belong to a study of T cell responses to AZD1222 COVID-19 vaccine. Second-dose groups at about 4 or about 12 weeks were pooled. TCRdb's table, derived via immunoSEQ multiplex PCR, lists solely in-frame clones and lacks some. The sample holds some 150,000 clones, about 86% seen once. Study-wide results and limits: Repertoire sampling occurred only after the peak T cell response. Donors were largely white British and mainly female; clonal diversity was possibly underestimated. Unmutated variant regions are reportedly targeted by nearly half of spike-specific TCRs.

Trimming left V 5 bases short and J 0 bases short, with 11 bases between. Germline CDR1 SGHTA, CDR2 FQGNSA. This CDR3 comprises 14 residues. The sequence was collected from an adult who received the AZD1222 COVID-19 vaccine. The chain carries TRBV7-2 and TRBJ2-7; possibly TRBD1 for D (6 bases). Sequencing used peripheral blood, obtained 28 days after the second AZD1222 dose. The CDR3 sequence: CASSVQGHSYEQYF. The CDR3 bases are TGTGCCAGCAGCGTACAGGGTCACTCCTACGAGCAGTACTTC.